What follows is one TCR beta chain and its context. Original processing methods: From reference gene primer amplification, estimates of nucleated cell counts were derived. Repertoires were generated with immunoSEQ multiplex PCR, while TCRdb's copy carries only in-frame clones and drops some. Clone size and V and J calls were adopted from that table, with D and trimming inferred from the DNA. The data hold about 180,000 clones, with roughly 84% observed a single time. These data are taken from a study of blood T cell repertoires in COVID-19. In the study overall: Whether acute or convalescent, the COVID-19 samples came from the United States, Italy and Spain.

The J segment lost 7 bases and the V segment lost 1 base, leaving 5 bases of the junction unmatched. This CDR3 region has 15 residues. Germline V gene lookup returns CDR1 SEHNR and CDR2 FQNEAQ (reference sequence). The chain links TRBV7-9 to TRBJ2-4; 9 positions match TRBD1. This sequence originates from a woman of 80 years or more with acute or convalescent COVID-19. The material sequenced was peripheral blood. The CDR3 sequence is CASSLGAGTGNIQYF. Written as DNA, the CDR3 is TGTGCCAGCAGCTTAGGGGCCGGGACAGGGAACATTCAGTACTTC.